The 22 T cell receptor beta chains in this list originate from one sample, sequenced in a study of early T cells in non-severe SARS-CoV-2 infection. TCRdb re-called the 5' RACE reads through MiXCR, storing one row per CDR3 protein. The sample records tens of thousands of distinct CDR3 sequences, just over 20% being singletons. This specimen consisted of whole blood, obtained at baseline. These receptors all stem from an adult who was a healthcare worker with PCR-confirmed SARS-CoV-2 infection or an uninfected control (not recorded which).

V usage is TRBV5-8 and J usage is TRBJ2-3; the match to TRBD2 covers 7 bases. The CDR3 totals 16 residues. Trimming took 0 bases from V and 2 from J; bases not matched to a gene: 6. Germline V lookup: CDR1 SGHTS, CDR2 YDEGEE. For the CDR3, the DNA is TGTGCCAGCAGCTTGGGTGTTAGCGGGTCCACAGATACGCAGTATTTT. Protein sequence: CASSLGVSGSTDTQYF.

The sample holds a few counts of this clonotype. This chain connects TRBV7-6 to TRBJ2-5; no clear D gene. This CDR3 comprises 11 residues. Germline V gives CDR1 SGHVS, CDR2 FNYEAQ. Trimming stripped 5 bases from V and 5 bases from J, with 6 bases between. CDR3 nucleotides: TGTGCCAGCAGCCCTGGGGAGACCCAGTACTTC. Translating it yields CASSPGETQYF.

CDR3 protein: CSVDPTGGNTIYF. In DNA form, the CDR3 reads TGCAGCGTTGACCCGACAGGAGGAAACACCATATATTTT. This chain joins TRBV29-1 and TRBJ1-3; D possibly corresponds to TRBD1 (6 bases). V gave up 3 bases and J gave up 4 bases, with 10 bases separating them. Looked up from germline, CDR1 is SQVTM and CDR2 is ANQGSEA. The CDR3 is 13 amino acids.

A few counts support this clonotype. The CDR3 DNA sequence: TGTGCCAGCCATGACTTCCACAATGAGCAGTTCTTC. It encodes CASHDFHNEQFF. The V and J genes are TRBV6-5 and TRBJ2-1, with D unclear. Germline CDR1 and CDR2: MNHEY and SVGAGI. V lost 8 bases to trimming and J lost 5 bases, with 10 bases between them. The CDR3 contains 12 residues.

Here the CDR3 DNA reads TGTGCCAGCAGCTTAAATGACGGAGATACGCAGTATTTT. Protein sequence: CASSLNDGDTQYF. The chain couples TRBV7-9 to TRBJ2-3, with unresolved D. This CDR3 contains 13 residues. Germline values: CDR1 SEHNR, CDR2 FQNEAQ (reference sequence). Trimming took 2 bases from V and 5 from J, leaving 8 bases between them.

The sample holds many counts of this clonotype. The junction shows a germline mismatch at one end, possibly a read error. The chain links TRBV7-9 to TRBJ2-7, with a possible D match to TRBD1 (7 bases). The CDR3 is 14 residues long. Germline V gene data show CDR1 as SEHNR and CDR2 as FQNEAQ (reference sequence). The DNA for the CDR3 is TGTGCCAGCAGCCGACAGGGACTGGCCCACATTGGGAACTTC. It translates to CASSRQGLAHIGNF. The whole variable domain, filled in from reference TRBV7-9 and TRBJ2-7, reads DTGVSQNPRHKITKRGQNVTFRCDPISEHNRLYWYRQTLGQGPEFLTYFQNEAQLEKSRLLSDRFSAERPKGSFSTLEIQRTEQGDSAMYLCASSRQGLAHIGNFGPGTRLTVT.

The V gene is TRBV20-1, the J gene TRBJ2-5; D gene uncertain. V was shortened by 4 bases and J by 0 bases, with 6 bases between the two germline ends. Germline V lookup: CDR1 DFQATT, CDR2 SNEGSKA (reference sequence). This CDR3 contains 12 residues. As DNA, the CDR3 is TGCAGTGCTATGTTATACCAAGAGACCCAGTACTTC. It is translated as CSAMLYQETQYF.

The rearrangement links TRBV5-6 to TRBJ2-5; 8 nucleotides match TRBD1. V gave up 0 bases and J gave up 4 bases; unmatched junction bases: 8. From germline, CDR1 is SGHDT and CDR2 YYEEEE. The CDR3 is made up of 16 amino acids. In DNA form, the CDR3 reads TGTGCCAGCAGCTTGGTTCGGACAGGGACGGGAGAGACCCAGTACTTC. Translated: CASSLVRTGTGETQYF.

The J gene is TRBJ2-5, the V gene TRBV4-1; D is possibly TRBD2 (7 bases). Germline CDR1 MGHRA, CDR2 YSYEKL. The CDR3 extends over 16 amino acids. V gave up 4 bases and J gave up 4 bases, with 19 bases separating them. As DNA, the CDR3 is TGCGCCAGCAGCCCCCCCCCAAGGGGGGGAGGAGAGACCCAGTACTTC. It encodes CASSPPPRGGGETQYF.

This clonotype was seen many times. The chain recombines TRBV20-1 with TRBJ1-1; weak D call: TRBD1 (5 bases). Germline lookup yields CDR1 DFQATT and CDR2 SNEGSKA (reference sequence). V shed 6 bases and J shed 0 bases, with 20 bases lying between them. CDR3 size: 16 residues. CDR3 protein: CSAPRTGLLMNTEAFF. CDR3 nucleotides: TGCAGTGCACCGAGAACAGGTTTACTTATGAACACTGAAGCTTTCTTT.

This clonotype was seen a handful of times. J is TRBJ2-7 and V is TRBV14, with TRBD1 as a possible D gene (6 bases). This CDR3 has 13 residues. With 4 bases removed from V and 4 bases from J, the gap between germline ends came to 11 bases. Germline values: CDR1 SGHDN, CDR2 FVKESK. CDR3 amino acids: CASSRDTFYEQYF. In DNA, the CDR3 is TGTGCCAGCAGCCGGGACACATTTTACGAGCAGTACTTC.

This clonotype was counted only a few times. The chain has TRBV10-3 and TRBJ2-3; TRBD2 matches 10 bases. Germline CDR1 reads ENHRY; CDR2 reads SYGVKD. V lost 7 bases, J lost 2 bases, and 6 bases stayed unmatched. The CDR3 length is 15 residues. CDR3 bases: TGTGCCATCACTAGCGGGGGAGCGAACACAGATACGCAGTATTTT. It translates to CAITSGGANTDTQYF.

This chain links TRBV15 with TRBJ2-3; D unresolved. Trimming removed 0 bases from V and 6 bases from J, with 10 bases in between. The CDR3 extends over 14 amino acids. CDR1 LNHNV and CDR2 YYDKDF come from the germline V gene (reference sequence). In DNA form, the CDR3 reads TGTGCCACCAGCAGAGATCGAGTGGGGGATACGCAGTATTTT. Its protein product is CATSRDRVGDTQYF.

This clonotype occurred many times. The chain combines TRBV12-3 or TRBV12-4 with TRBJ2-7; 9 positions agree with TRBD2. The CDR3 is 11 amino acids. V shed 5 bases, J shed 7 bases, and the junction held 0 bases outside the gene matches. CDR3 region: CASSAGGEQYF. CDR3 DNA: TGTGCCAGCAGTGCGGGGGGGGAGCAGTACTTC.

The chain links TRBV5-5 to TRBJ2-7; possibly TRBD2 for D (6 bases). Deletions cut 2 bases from V and 3 bases from J, with 9 bases between. The CDR3 totals 13 residues. Germline V gene data show CDR1 as SGHKS and CDR2 as YYEKEE (reference sequence). CDR3 sequence reads: CASSLRDFYEQYF. For the CDR3, the DNA is TGTGCCAGCAGCTTACGGGACTTCTACGAGCAGTACTTC.

This chain uses TRBV7-6 with TRBJ2-5; TRBD2 matches at 8 bases. Germline V gene data show CDR1 as SGHVS and CDR2 as FNYEAQ. The ends lost 1 base at V and 5 bases at J; junction bases unmatched: 3. The CDR3 runs to 14 residues. The CDR3: CASSLGASGETQYF. The CDR3 DNA reads TGTGCCAGCAGCTTAGGGGCTAGCGGGGAGACCCAGTACTTC.

This clonotype has more than one count but fewer than ten. The chain has TRBV24-1 and TRBJ2-3; perhaps D is TRBD1 or TRBD2 (5 bases each). CDR1 is KGHDR, CDR2 SFDVKD, per germline. The CDR3 sequence is 13 residues long. The ends were cut back, 5 bases at V and 4 bases at J, with 9 bases in the middle. CDR3 amino acids: CATSGGSADTQYF. The CDR3 nucleotides are TGTGCCACCAGTGGGGGGTCCGCAGATACGCAGTATTTT.

The gene calls are TRBV6-1 and TRBJ1-2; the match to TRBD1 covers 7 bases. CDR1 and CDR2 from the germline V gene are MNHNS and SASEGT. The CDR3 runs to 15 residues. With 6 bases clipped from V and 1 base from J, the junction kept 8 bases outside the gene matches. The CDR3 region has the DNA TGTGCCAGCAGCCCGGGGACAGCGAGTAACTATGGCTACACCTTC. Its translation is CASSPGTASNYGYTF.

This clonotype was seen more than once but under ten times. This chain joins TRBV18 and TRBJ2-3; the D gene is possibly TRBD2 (6 bases). Germline V gene sequence: CDR1 KGHSH, CDR2 LQKENI. This CDR3 is built from 16 residues. Trimming removed 3 bases from V and 3 bases from J, with 16 bases in between. Here the CDR3 reads CASSPNAGLITDTQYF. CDR3 in DNA: TGTGCCAGCTCACCGAATGCGGGACTCATAACAGATACGCAGTATTTT.

There are many counts of this clonotype. The rearrangement uses TRBV9 and TRBJ1-1; D is unresolved. This CDR3 comprises 14 residues. The ends were cut back, 0 bases at V and 2 bases at J, with 8 bases in the middle. Germline CDR1 reads SGDLS; CDR2 reads YYNGEE. Here the CDR3 DNA reads TGTGCCAGCAGCGTAGACGGGCCCAACACTGAAGCTTTCTTT. Amino acids: CASSVDGPNTEAFF.

This clonotype has at least ten counts. J is TRBJ1-5 and V is TRBV7-9, with no clear D. V shed 5 bases and J shed 7 bases, with 12 bases lying between them. Germline values: CDR1 SEHNR, CDR2 FQNEAQ (reference sequence). This CDR3 has 13 residues. The CDR3 DNA reads TGTGCCAGCAGCGTTACGTCTGGGCAGCCCCAGCATTTT. Translating it yields CASSVTSGQPQHF.

The CDR3 DNA is TGCAGTGCCGAGACTAGCGGGGGGGCCGGGGAGCTGTTTTTT. It yields the protein CSAETSGGAGELFF. The V call is TRBV20-1, the J call TRBJ2-2; 14 positions agree with TRBD2. The germline V gene encodes CDR1 DFQATT and CDR2 SNEGSKA (reference sequence). V gave up 6 bases and J gave up 6 bases; unmatched junction bases: 3. This CDR3 spans 14 amino acids.